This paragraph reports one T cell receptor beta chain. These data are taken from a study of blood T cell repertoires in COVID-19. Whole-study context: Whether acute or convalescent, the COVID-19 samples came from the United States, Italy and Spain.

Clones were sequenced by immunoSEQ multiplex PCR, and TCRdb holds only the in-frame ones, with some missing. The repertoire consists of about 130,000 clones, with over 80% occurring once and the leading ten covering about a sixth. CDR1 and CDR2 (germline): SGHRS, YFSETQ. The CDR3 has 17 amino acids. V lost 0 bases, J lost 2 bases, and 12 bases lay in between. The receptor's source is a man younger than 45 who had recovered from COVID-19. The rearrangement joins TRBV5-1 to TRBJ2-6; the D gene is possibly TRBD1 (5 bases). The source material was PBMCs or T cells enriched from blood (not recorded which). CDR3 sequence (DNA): TGCGCCAGCAGCTTGGAAGCAGGGATCCCTGGGGCCAACGTCCTGACTTTC. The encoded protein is CASSLEAGIPGANVLTF.